The next 27 T cell receptor beta chains were all read from a single sample in a study of blood T cell repertoires in COVID-19. Clones were read by immunoSEQ multiplex PCR, and TCRdb kept only the in-frame ones, dropping some. The sample has some 50,000 clones, around 87% seen once. The sequencing input was peripheral blood. These receptor sequences come from a woman older than 75 with COVID-19, enrolled during active disease.

V and J are TRBV18 and TRBJ2-7; D is ambiguous. Germline loops: CDR1 KGHSH, CDR2 LQKENI. The CDR3 has 13 residues. V lost 2 bases, J lost 4 bases, and 9 bases lay in between. The CDR3, as DNA: TGTGCCAGCTCACCAAAACTCGTTTACGAGCAGTACTTC. It is translated as CASSPKLVYEQYF.

Only one count was recorded for this clone. The chain is built from TRBV4-1 and TRBJ1-4; 7 bases line up with TRBD1. Germline CDR1 reads MGHRA; CDR2 reads YSYEKL. V was pared by 4 bases and J by 1 base, with 3 bases of the junction left unmatched. The CDR3 covers 15 residues. DNA of the CDR3: TGCGCCAGCAGCCGCGGGGACAGAACTAATGAAAAACTGTTTTTT. Its protein is CASSRGDRTNEKLFF.

The rearrangement uses TRBV5-1 and TRBJ2-3; weak D call: TRBD1 (6 bases). The CDR3 totals 15 residues. V was cut by 5 bases and J by 4 bases, with 17 bases left in between. The V gene's germline CDR1 is SGHRS and CDR2 YFSETQ. CDR3 nucleotides: TGCGCCAGCAGGCGACAGGCCCTGGGATCAGATACGCAGTATTTT. It translates to CASRRQALGSDTQYF. The complete variable domain, with remaining parts taken from reference TRBV5-1 and TRBJ2-3, reads KAGVTQTPRYLIKTRGQQVTLSCSPISGHRSVSWYQQTPGQGLQFLFEYFSETQRNKGNFPGRFSGRQFSNSRSEMNVSTLELGDSALYLCASRRQALGSDTQYFGPGTRLTVL.

The chain carries TRBV5-1 and TRBJ1-4; no clear D. V was cut by 2 bases and J by 7 bases, with 12 bases left in between. The CDR3 spans 14 residues. Germline-derived CDR1 and CDR2 are SGHRS and YFSETQ. The chain's CDR3 is CASSFVGRREKLFF. In DNA form, the CDR3 reads TGCGCCAGCAGCTTCGTGGGGAGGCGTGAAAAACTGTTTTTT.

A remark on this clone: One end of the junction varies from germline; a read error may be responsible. This chain uses TRBV19 with TRBJ2-3; possibly TRBD1 for D (6 bases). The V gene's germline CDR1 is LNHDA and CDR2 SQIVND (reference sequence). The CDR3 loop spans 14 amino acids. DNA for the CDR3: TGTGCCGGTAGTACCGGACAGCTCACAGATACGCAGTATTTT. Amino acids: CAGSTGQLTDTQYF.

V gene TRBV2 combines with J gene TRBJ2-2; 11 bases map to TRBD2. The germline gives CDR1 SNHLY, CDR2 FYNNEI. The CDR3 consists of 14 residues. The trim removed 6 bases at V and 7 bases at J, leaving 4 bases unmatched. CDR3 sequence (DNA): TGTGCCAGCAGGGGACTAGCGGTGCACGGGGAGCTGTTTTTT. Translation gives CASRGLAVHGELFF.

The gene calls are TRBV7-2 and TRBJ2-5, with 7 bases lining up with TRBD2. Trimming removed 10 bases from V and 1 base from J; junction bases left unmatched: 6. CDR1 SGHTA and CDR2 FQGNSA come from the germline V gene. The CDR3 runs 13 residues. In nucleotides, the CDR3 is TGTGCCATGGGAGCGGGGCCCCAAGAGACCCAGTACTTC. Amino acid sequence: CAMGAGPQETQYF.

The J gene is TRBJ1-5, the V gene TRBV4-2, with D possibly being TRBD1 (5 bases). The germline CDR1 and CDR2 sequences are LGHNA and YNFKEQ. The CDR3 covers 15 residues. Trimming removed 1 base from V and 6 bases from J, with 13 bases in between. The CDR3: CASSQGTGELQPQHF. The CDR3 DNA reads TGTGCCAGCAGCCAAGGTACAGGTGAGCTTCAGCCCCAGCATTTT.

The rearrangement joins TRBV6-5 to TRBJ1-4; D is undetermined. V dropped 7 bases and J dropped 6 bases, with 18 bases sitting between them. The CDR3 covers 15 residues. Germline V lookup: CDR1 MNHEY, CDR2 SVGAGI. In nucleotides, the CDR3 is TGTGCCAGCACCACTGGAGGGAGTATGGATGAAAAACTGTTTTTT. Protein: CASTTGGSMDEKLFF.

The chain carries TRBV5-6 and TRBJ2-5; 10 positions match TRBD1. The CDR3 runs to 16 residues. The J segment lost 5 bases and the V segment lost 2 bases, leaving 9 bases of the junction unmatched. In germline, CDR1 is SGHDT, CDR2 YYEEEE. CDR3 sequence (DNA): TGTGCCAGCAGCTTAGCCGGGACAGGGGTTTGGGAGACCCAGTACTTC. Its protein product is CASSLAGTGVWETQYF.

This rearrangement joins TRBV5-5 to TRBJ2-5; 10 bases fit TRBD1. The germline CDR1 and CDR2 sequences are SGHKS and YYEKEE (reference sequence). There are 15 residues in the CDR3. Trimming removed 4 bases from V and 7 bases from J; junction bases left unmatched: 10. CDR3 DNA sequence: TGTGCCAGCAGCGCCCAAGGGACAGGGGTGGGGACCCAGTACTTC. It specifies CASSAQGTGVGTQYF.

This sequence joins TRBV7-3 and TRBJ2-1, with D perhaps TRBD2 (6 bases). Trimming shortened V by 5 bases and J by 0 bases, and 14 bases separated the two germline ends. The CDR3 is 16 amino acids. Germline CDR1 reads SGHTA; CDR2 reads FQGTGA. The CDR3 DNA follows: TGTGCCAGCAGCCATAGGCCGACTAGCTCCTACAATGAGCAGTTCTTC. It specifies CASSHRPTSSYNEQFF.

V and J are TRBV18 and TRBJ1-2, with a possible D match to TRBD1 (6 bases). The CDR3 extends over 14 amino acids. V lost 4 bases and J 4 bases, leaving 13 bases between the germline ends. Germline CDR1 reads KGHSH; CDR2 reads LQKENI. CDR3 amino acids: CASSLRGQTYGYTF. The CDR3, as DNA: TGTGCCAGCTCACTTCGCGGACAGACCTATGGCTACACCTTC.

V gene TRBV7-9 combines with J gene TRBJ1-1; no definite D call. V was pared by 1 base and J by 1 base, with 7 bases between. The CDR3 length is 14 residues. Germline CDR1 reads SEHNR; CDR2 reads FQNEAQ (reference sequence). CDR3 sequence reads: CASSLGRSNTEAFF. The CDR3 bases are TGTGCCAGCAGCTTAGGTCGGTCGAACACTGAAGCTTTCTTT. The variable domain in full, completed from reference TRBV7-9 and TRBJ1-1, reads DTGVSQNPRHKITKRGQNVTFRCDPISEHNRLYWYRQTLGQGPEFLTYFQNEAQLEKSRLLSDRFSAERPKGSFSTLEIQRTEQGDSAMYLCASSLGRSNTEAFFGQGTRLTVV.

This clone occurred a few times. CDR3 DNA sequence: TGTGCCTGGAGTGTAACCCCCCCCACAGGTTCTGGAAACACCATATATTTT. Amino acids: CAWSVTPPTGSGNTIYF. The chain is built from TRBV30 and TRBJ1-3; the D gene is possibly TRBD1 (5 bases). Trimming removed 0 bases at V and 1 base at J, with 16 bases between. CDR3 length: 17 residues. Germline assignment: CDR1 GTSNPN and CDR2 SVGIG (reference sequence).

This clone was counted only a few times. V is TRBV7-9 and J is TRBJ1-3; a weak D match, TRBD1 (6 bases). CDR1 is SEHNR, CDR2 FQNEAQ, per germline (reference sequence). This CDR3 spans 17 amino acids. Trimming cost V 1 base and J 0 bases, with 13 bases left between them. This CDR3 is CASSLGGGPISGNTIYF. The CDR3 nucleotides are TGTGCCAGCAGCTTAGGAGGGGGACCGATCTCTGGAAACACCATATATTTT.

The chain joins TRBV3-1 (or the pseudogene TRBV3-2) to TRBJ1-4; perhaps TRBD1 as D (5 bases). CDR3 length: 14 residues. V shed 5 bases and J shed 4 bases, with 11 bases lying between them. Germline CDR1 and CDR2: LGHDT and YNNKEL (reference sequence). The CDR3 sequence is CASSTPGLNEKLFF. CDR3 coding DNA: TGTGCCAGCAGCACACCGGGACTTAATGAAAAACTGTTTTTT.

The V and J genes are TRBV2 and TRBJ1-1; 7 bases fit TRBD1. This CDR3 has 13 amino acids. The J segment lost 5 bases and the V segment lost 6 bases, leaving 6 bases of the junction unmatched. Germline V gene data show CDR1 as SNHLY and CDR2 as FYNNEI. CDR3 coding DNA: TGTGCCAGCAGGTCCCCAGGGGGGACTGAAGCTTTCTTT. Translating it yields CASRSPGGTEAFF.

The chain links TRBV5-1 to TRBJ2-7; no clear D gene. This CDR3 contains 13 residues. V was clipped by 1 base and J by 0 bases, with 5 bases between them. The V gene's germline CDR1 is SGHRS and CDR2 YFSETQ. The DNA for the CDR3 is TGCGCCAGCAGCTTGTACAGCTCCTACGAGCAGTACTTC. Protein product: CASSLYSSYEQYF.

The CDR3 coding sequence is TGTGCCAGCACTCTCGGCGGGGTCGGCACTGAAGCTTTCTTT. Its translation: CASTLGGVGTEAFF. The V call is TRBV28, the J call TRBJ1-1, with D uncertain. This CDR3 is built from 14 residues. Trimming cost V 7 bases and J 4 bases, with 16 bases left between them. Germline V gene data show CDR1 as MDHEN and CDR2 as SYDVKM.

The chain combines TRBV18 with TRBJ1-1; 7 bases are a match to TRBD1. V lost 6 bases and J lost 1; bases outside the gene matches: 11. Germline V gene lookup returns CDR1 KGHSH and CDR2 LQKENI. The CDR3 has 16 amino acids. The CDR3 region is CASSVLQGGKNTEAFF. CDR3 in DNA: TGTGCCAGCTCGGTCTTGCAGGGGGGAAAGAACACTGAAGCTTTCTTT. Together with reference TRBV18 and TRBJ1-1, the CDR3 gives the full variable domain: NAGVMQNPRHLVRRRGQEARLRCSPMKGHSHVYWYRQLPEEGLKFMVYLQKENIIDESGMPKERFSAEFPKEGPSILRIQQVVRGDSAAYFCASSVLQGGKNTEAFFGQGTRLTVV.

This chain connects TRBV29-1 to TRBJ2-3, with TRBD2 matching over 9 bases. V lost 2 bases to trimming and J lost 3 bases; unmatched junction nucleotides: 12. The CDR3 sequence is 17 residues long. From germline, CDR1 is SQVTM and CDR2 ANQGSEA. CDR3 protein: CSVETGLAIPRTDTQYF. The CDR3 region has the DNA TGCAGCGTTGAAACGGGACTAGCTATCCCGAGGACAGATACGCAGTATTTT.

This CDR3 reads CASSFGTLYNEQFF. CDR3 DNA: TGTGCCAGCAGCTTTGGGACACTCTACAATGAGCAGTTCTTC. J is TRBJ2-1 and V is TRBV7-9, with a weak D call TRBD1 (6 bases). Trimming removed 3 bases from V and 3 bases from J, with 9 bases in between. The CDR3 length is 14 residues. Per the germline V gene, CDR1 is SEHNR and CDR2 is FQNEAQ (reference sequence).

V and J are TRBV24-1 and TRBJ2-4; 9 bases agree with TRBD1. Losses at the gene ends were 4 bases for V and 6 bases for J; bases not matched to a gene: 9. Germline CDR1 KGHDR, CDR2 SFDVKD. CDR3 size: 16 residues. As DNA, the CDR3 is TGTGCCACCAGTGACGCCACAGGGGGCGCCCGAAACATTCAGTACTTC. This encodes CATSDATGGARNIQYF.

This sequence joins TRBV6-5 and TRBJ2-7, with D perhaps TRBD1 (6 bases). Trimming stripped 6 bases from V and 1 base from J, with 13 bases between. CDR1 MNHEY and CDR2 SVGAGI come from the germline V gene. This CDR3 comprises 14 residues. CDR3 DNA: TGTGCCAGCAGCCGGACAGTGGGTTCCTACGAGCAGTACTTC. Protein product: CASSRTVGSYEQYF.

This clone was detected a few times. The chain links TRBV5-5 to TRBJ1-1; possibly TRBD1 for D (5 bases). Germline assignment: CDR1 SGHKS and CDR2 YYEKEE (reference sequence). V was cut by 1 base and J by 4 bases, with 17 bases left in between. This CDR3 has 16 amino acids. CDR3 loop: CASSLWIRAGFTEAFF. Written as DNA, the CDR3 is TGTGCCAGCAGCTTGTGGATCCGAGCAGGGTTCACTGAAGCTTTCTTT.

This sequence joins TRBV7-2 and TRBJ2-3; 7 nucleotides line up with TRBD1. V trimming: 8 bases; J trimming: 5 bases; junction bases outside the gene matches: 13. Per the germline V gene, CDR1 is SGHTA and CDR2 is FQGNSA. The CDR3 is 15 amino acids. CDR3 region: CASSGQTGWGDTQYF. The CDR3 DNA sequence: TGTGCCAGCTCTGGGCAGACAGGGTGGGGAGATACGCAGTATTTT.